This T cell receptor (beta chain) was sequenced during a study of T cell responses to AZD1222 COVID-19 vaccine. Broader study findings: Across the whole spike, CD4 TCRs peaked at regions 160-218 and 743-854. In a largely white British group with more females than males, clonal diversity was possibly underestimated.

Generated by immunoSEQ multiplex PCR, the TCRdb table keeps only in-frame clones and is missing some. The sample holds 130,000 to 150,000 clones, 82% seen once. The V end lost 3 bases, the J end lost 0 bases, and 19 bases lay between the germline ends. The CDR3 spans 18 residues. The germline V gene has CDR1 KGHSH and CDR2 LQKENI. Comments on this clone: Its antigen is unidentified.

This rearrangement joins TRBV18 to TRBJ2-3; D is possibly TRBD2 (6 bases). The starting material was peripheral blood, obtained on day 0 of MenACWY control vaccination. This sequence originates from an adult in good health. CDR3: CASSPRPRLGGSTDTQYF. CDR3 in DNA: TGTGCCAGCTCACCCCGCCCCCGACTAGGAGGAAGCACAGATACGCAGTATTTT.